A selection of T cell receptor beta chains follows, all from one sample in a study of graft-versus-host responses after intestinal transplantation. TCRdb's table, derived via immunoSEQ multiplex PCR, lists solely in-frame clones and lacks some. The sample records about 46,000 clones, 90% to 95% being singletons. The sample in question was PBMCs, obtained more than 750 days after a first intestinal transplant, on the day of a second. These receptors originate from a human patient who received an intestinal transplant, so some T cells may come from the graft donor. The CDR3 runs from the conserved cysteine through the conserved F or W. The order of the fields is clone size, D gene, J gene, V gene, CDR3 DNA, CDR3 protein. A D gene is named only where the DNA matches it firmly. Size tells how often a clone was seen (once, few, many) or the class of an expanded clone, and some rows leave it out.

.	.	TRBJ2-5	TRBV11-2	TGTGCCAGCAGCCCCGGGACATTGTACCAAGAGACCCAGTACTTC	CASSPGTLYQETQYF
.	.	TRBJ1-3	TRBV9	TGTGCCAGCACCAACCGACTGGACTCTGGAAACACCATATATTTT	CASTNRLDSGNTIYF
.	TRBD1	TRBJ1-6	TRBV6-5	TGTGCCAGCAGTATCAGGACAGGGGTGGGGGCACCCCTCCACTTT	CASSIRTGVGAPLHF
.	.	TRBJ2-7	TRBV6-1	TGTGCCAGCAGTGAAGGTATCGGCGACTCCTACGAGCAGTACTTC	CASSEGIGDSYEQYF
few	.	TRBJ1-1	TRBV28	TGTGCCAGCGGGATTAATCAGGGCGGGGGGACTGAAGCTTTCTTT	CASGINQGGGTEAFF
.	TRBD2	TRBJ2-2	TRBV6-5	TGTGCCAGCAGTTACGTCAGGACTAGCACCGGGGAGCTGTTTTTT	CASSYVRTSTGELFF
.	.	TRBJ2-1	TRBV6-5	TGTGCCAGTGGCGGGCGGGCTAGCTCCTACAATGAGCAGTTCTTC	CASGGRASSYNEQFF
.	.	TRBJ1-6	TRBV7-3	TGTGCCAGCAGCTTATCTCGGGGACCCCTCCACTTT	CASSLSRGPLHF
.	TRBD1	TRBJ1-4	TRBV5-1	TGCGCCAGCAGTCCCCGGCAGGGGGATGAAAAACTGTTTTTT	CASSPRQGDEKLFF
.	.	TRBJ1-6	TRBV5-6	TGTGCCAGCAGCTTTTGGGGCCATTCACCCCTCCACTTT	CASSFWGHSPLHF
once	.	TRBJ1-1	TRBV6-5	TGTGCCAGCAGTTACAGTGGGCGGGACACTGAAGCTTTCTTT	CASSYSGRDTEAFF
.	.	TRBJ2-7	TRBV18	TGTGCCAGCTCACCACGGGGGACCTACGAGCAGTACTTC	CASSPRGTYEQYF
once	.	TRBJ2-1	TRBV4-1	TGCGCCAGCAGCCAAGCCGGGACTCCCTCCTACAATGAGCAGTTCTTC	CASSQAGTPSYNEQFF
.	.	TRBJ2-7	TRBV29-1	TGCAGCGTTGAGGACCGGGTCTACGAGCAGTACTTC	CSVEDRVYEQYF
.	.	TRBJ2-1	TRBV27	TGTGCCAGCAGTTTCGGGGGCTACAATGAGCAGTTCTTC	CASSFGGYNEQFF
.	TRBD2	TRBJ2-3	TRBV5-1	TGCGCCAGCAGCTTGCTAGCGGGTACAGATACGCAGTATTTT	CASSLLAGTDTQYF
.	.	TRBJ2-2	TRBV27	TGTGCCAGCAGTTCATCACTAGCTCCAGGGGAGCTGTTTTTT	CASSSSLAPGELFF
.	.	TRBJ2-1	TRBV11-1	TGTGCCAGCAGCCTAATCAGGAGGCAGAATGAGCAGTTCTTC	CASSLIRRQNEQFF
.	TRBD1	TRBJ2-1	TRBV4-1	TGCGCCAGCAGCCATCCGGGACAGGGAAACAATGAGCAGTTCTTC	CASSHPGQGNNEQFF
.	.	TRBJ2-7	TRBV6-5	TGTGCCAGCAGTTACTCCCGATTACAGGGTGGCTACGAGCAGTACTTC	CASSYSRLQGGYEQYF
.	.	TRBJ2-7	TRBV19	TGTGCCAGTAGTATAGGGTCGGGCTCGCTCTACGAGCAGTACTTC	CASSIGSGSLYEQYF
.	.	TRBJ1-3	TRBV25-1	TGTGCCAGCAGTGAACACGGCTACTCTGGAAACACCATATATTTT	CASSEHGYSGNTIYF
.	.	TRBJ2-7	TRBV19	TGTGCCAGTAGTGTGGGGGGTCCCCGTTCCTACGAGCAGTACTTC	CASSVGGPRSYEQYF
.	.	TRBJ2-5	TRBV4-1	TGCGCCAGCAGCCCCCTGGAGGGGGGTCGAGAGACCCAGTACTTC	CASSPLEGGRETQYF
few	TRBD2	TRBJ2-5	TRBV19	TGTGCCAGTAGTACCGGACTAGCGGGAGTGAATACCCAGTACTTC	CASSTGLAGVNTQYF
.	.	TRBJ2-7	TRBV10-3	TGTGCCATCAGCCTCGGGGAGATGGCCTACGGGCAGTACTTC	CAISLGEMAYGQYF
.	TRBD1	TRBJ1-2	TRBV4-1	TGCGCCAGCAGCCAAAGACAGGGGTCATCCTTTAACTATGGCTACACCTTC	CASSQRQGSSFNYGYTF
.	.	TRBJ2-5	TRBV29-1	TGCAGCGGTGGTCGAGGAGCTCAGACCCAGTACTTC	CSGGRGAQTQYF
.	TRBD2	TRBJ2-7	TRBV2	TGTGCCAGCAGTGCGACTAGCCACGAGCAGTACTTC	CASSATSHEQYF
.	TRBD2	TRBJ2-7	TRBV19	TGTGCCAACCCAGATAGCGGGGGGTGGACCTACGAGCAGTACTTC	CANPDSGGWTYEQYF
once	.	TRBJ1-1	TRBV19	TGTGCCAGTAGTCTGCACCCAATGAACACTGAAGCTTTCTTT	CASSLHPMNTEAFF
.	TRBD1	TRBJ1-1	TRBV9	TGTGCCAGCAGCGTAGGGGCCAGGGGGCCTGAAGCTTTCTTT	CASSVGARGPEAFF
.	TRBD2	TRBJ2-1	TRBV18	TGTGCCAGCTCCCTTCTTGTAATAGCGGGTGATGTAGGTTTGAATGAGCAGTTCTTC	CASSLLVIAGDVGLNEQFF
few	.	TRBJ1-3	TRBV6-1	TGTGCCAGCAGGGAAAACTCTGGAAACACCATATATTTT	CASRENSGNTIYF
.	.	TRBJ1-1	TRBV30	TGTGCCTGGAGTGACCCTCGGGGGGTTACCAACACTGAAGCTTTCTTT	CAWSDPRGVTNTEAFF
few	.	TRBJ2-6	TRBV6-5	TGTGCCAGCGGAAAAACAGCCTCTGGGGCCAACGTCCTGACTTTC	CASGKTASGANVLTF
.	.	TRBJ2-4	TRBV10-1	TGCGCCAGCAGTGAGTCAGGGGTGAACATTCAGTACTTC	CASSESGVNIQYF
.	.	TRBJ1-2	TRBV7-9	TGTGCCACCTCCCGTTTTAACTCCCACCTAGAAGGCTACACCTTC	CATSRFNSHLEGYTF
.	TRBD1	TRBJ1-5	TRBV7-2	TGTGCCAGCAGCTCGAGACAGGGACGCAATCAGCCCCAGCATTTT	CASSSRQGRNQPQHF
.	TRBD1	TRBJ2-1	TRBV11-2	TGTGCCAGCAGCTACGACAGGGATGAGCAGTTCTTC	CASSYDRDEQFF
.	.	TRBJ1-1	TRBV13	TGTGCCAGCAGCTTGGGATTCATGAACACTGAAGCTTTCTTT	CASSLGFMNTEAFF
.	.	TRBJ2-1	TRBV6-1	TGTGCCAGCAGTATGTACAATGAGCAGTTCTTC	CASSMYNEQFF
.	.	TRBJ1-2	TRBV5-1	TGCGCCAGCAGCTTGAACTCGGACGGATTATATGGCTACACCTTC	CASSLNSDGLYGYTF
once	TRBD2	TRBJ2-3	TRBV10-2	TGCGCCAGCAGAACTAGCGGGAGTGTTGTAGATACGCAGTATTTT	CASRTSGSVVDTQYF